This record looks at one TCR beta chain sequence and its context. At one end, the junction sequence differs from germline, possibly due to a read error. The data stem from a study of blood T cells in healthy people across ages. The germline CDR1 and CDR2 sequences are DFQATT and SNEGSKA (reference sequence). This CDR3 spans 14 amino acids. The authors ran a second PCR of roughly 6 to 12 cycles using a sample-barcoded 5' primer and a J-beta primer mix. In TCRdb, the 5' RACE reads were re-called with MiXCR into one record per CDR3 protein. The sample has 600,000 to 1,000,000 distinct CDR3 sequences, about 62% seen once.

The chain uses TRBV20-1 and TRBJ2-1; a possible D gene is TRBD1 (6 bases). The clonotype was recovered from a young man in good health. Sample: blood. The CDR3 here is CSATGQPDYNEQFF. CDR3 in DNA: TGTAGTGCTACAGGACAGCCGGACTACAATGAGCAGTTCTTC.